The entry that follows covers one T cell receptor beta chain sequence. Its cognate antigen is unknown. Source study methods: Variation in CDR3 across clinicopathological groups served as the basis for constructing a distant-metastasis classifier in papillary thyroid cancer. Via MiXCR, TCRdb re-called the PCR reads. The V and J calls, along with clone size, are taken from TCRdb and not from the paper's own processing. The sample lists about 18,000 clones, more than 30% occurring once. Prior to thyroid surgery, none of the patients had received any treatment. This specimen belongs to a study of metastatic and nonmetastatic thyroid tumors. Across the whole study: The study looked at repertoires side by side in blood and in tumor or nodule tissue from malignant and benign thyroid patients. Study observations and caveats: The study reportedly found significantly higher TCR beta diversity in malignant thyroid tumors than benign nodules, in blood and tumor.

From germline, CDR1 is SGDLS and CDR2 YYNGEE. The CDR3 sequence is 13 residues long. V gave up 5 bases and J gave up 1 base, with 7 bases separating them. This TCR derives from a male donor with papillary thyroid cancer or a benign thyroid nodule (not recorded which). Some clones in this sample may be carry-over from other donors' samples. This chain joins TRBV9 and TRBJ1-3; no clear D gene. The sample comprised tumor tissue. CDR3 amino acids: CASRGVSGNTIYF. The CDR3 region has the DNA TGTGCCAGCAGGGGCGTTTCTGGAAACACCATATATTTT.